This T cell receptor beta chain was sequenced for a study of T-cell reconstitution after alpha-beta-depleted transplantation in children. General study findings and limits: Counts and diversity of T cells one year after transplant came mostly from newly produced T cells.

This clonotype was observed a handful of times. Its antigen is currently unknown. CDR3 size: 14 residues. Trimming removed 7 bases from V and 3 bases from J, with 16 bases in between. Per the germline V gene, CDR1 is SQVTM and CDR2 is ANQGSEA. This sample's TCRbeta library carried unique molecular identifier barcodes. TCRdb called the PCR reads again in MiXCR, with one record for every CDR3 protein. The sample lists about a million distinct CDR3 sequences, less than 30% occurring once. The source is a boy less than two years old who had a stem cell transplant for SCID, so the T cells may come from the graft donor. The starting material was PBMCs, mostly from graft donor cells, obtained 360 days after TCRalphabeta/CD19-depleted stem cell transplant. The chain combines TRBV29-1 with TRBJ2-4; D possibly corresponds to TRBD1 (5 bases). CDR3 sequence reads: CSASSQGFKNIQYF. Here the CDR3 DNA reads TGCAGCGCCAGTTCCCAGGGATTCAAAAACATTCAGTACTTC. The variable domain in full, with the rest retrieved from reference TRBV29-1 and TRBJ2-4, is SAVISQKPSRDICQRGTSLTIQCQVDSQVTMMFWYRQQPGQSLTLIATANQGSEATYESGFVIDKFPISRPNLTFSTLTVSNMSPEDSSIYLCSASSQGFKNIQYFGAGTRLSVL.